This section outlines one T cell receptor beta chain sequence together with its context. The antigen it recognizes is unknown. Base-call qualities are not available, and no considerably larger clone is one nucleotide away. The cohort comprised fewer than 750 healthy bone marrow donors. All cohort members were sampled while nominally healthy, although unrecorded immune exposures were likely present. The donor was CMV seronegative and was included in the group of a few hundred seronegative cohort members. A peripheral blood sample was collected from each donor, and TCR beta sequencing was performed on peripheral blood mononuclear cells. Genomic DNA was extracted from the blood cell samples with the Qiagen DNeasy Blood Extraction Kit. The source of the sample is a study of cytomegalovirus exposure and HLA in healthy donors (dated by TCRdb to 2017 to 2019). For context, the study as a whole: In an earlier analysis of under 600 of the donors, around 290 Gb of sequence data and some 120 million unique TCR beta sequences from about 180 million T cells were reported. Approximately 330 gigabases of sequencing data and around 80 million unique TCR sequences made up an early release that covered approximately 620 HLA-typed donors. The genetic ancestry cluster associated with self-reported Caucasian donors included approximately 85% of the 398 genotyped donors. The aim of the study was to test whether cataloging public T cell receptors could identify signatures of past pathogen exposure. The study used immunosequencing to profile the T cell repertoires of about 670 subjects and linked those repertoires to cytomegalovirus serostatus. In addition to the first cohort of 666 subjects, a separate validation cohort of 120 different subjects was used. To predict cytomegalovirus infection status, the study combined high-throughput TCR immunosequencing, statistical association of individual TCRs with disease status, and machine learning. To study patterns of TCR occurrence, a later analysis re-analyzed previously published TCR beta repertoires from 666 donors and added high-resolution HLA genotyping. Rather than using new phenotypic data, the later analysis identified candidate immune exposures from TCR beta sequences and from how often those sequences occurred across donors. An earlier analysis of fewer than 700 of the donors applied high-throughput TCR beta sequencing to assess whether each TCR beta V gene segment acted as functional or pseudogenic. Donor age, sex, ethnicity and CMV serostatus were compiled alongside the repertoire data. Genome-wide SNP genotypes for about 55% of the 666 donors were used in a later genetic analysis, which treated that subset as a discovery cohort. All discovery cohort repertoires had been generated on a single sequencing platform. Class I and class II HLA loci were covered by the typing at four-digit resolution. Typing coverage differed by locus: A, B, C, DRB1 and DQB1 were typed in about 629-640 donors, DQA1 in about 510, DPA1 in over 600, and DPB1 in roughly 450. Roughly five DR-DQ haplotypes were handled as single units for association and clustering, since linkage in the cohort was strong. Across 398 genotyped donors of the cohort, an average of approximately 240,000 unique TCR beta nucleotide sequences per donor were sequenced, and roughly a sixth of those sequences were non-productive. Study-level results and caveats: In an earlier analysis of about 600 of the donors, most TCR beta V segments appeared in productive rearrangements about 87% or about 30% of the time, broadly matching IMGT annotations. In a later analysis, HLA-associated TCR beta chains showed more clonal expansion and lower generation probabilities than non-associated chains that were equally common. A later analysis found that most CMV-associated TCR beta chains appeared HLA-restricted, with HLA associations seemingly driven largely by CMV exposure. A further reported finding was that TCR beta sequences accurately predicted the HLA-A and HLA-B alleles for most subjects in the first cohort. The sequencing pipeline was judged likely to have produced a cluster of highly shared sequence variants as a technical artifact. A later genetic analysis associated a missense DCLRE1C variant with V-gene and J-gene trimming of TCR beta chains, and an independent cohort replicated the association. Some IMGT-functional V segments, including TRBV6-2 and TRBV6-3, could not be told apart with the 87-base-pair reads, so those segments were excluded. A later analysis reported that several top co-occurrence clusters appeared linked to parvovirus B19, influenza, CMV and Epstein-Barr virus. Most TCR sequences were observed very rarely across donors, whereas some public TCRs were present in many individuals. A later analysis found that TCR association rates varied across HLA loci, with DRB1 alleles showing the most associated TCRs and HLA-C alleles the fewest. According to a later genetic analysis, donors in an Asian-associated ancestry cluster had fewer N-insertions in productive TCRs than the roughly 700-donor mean. The classifier was reported to diagnose cytomegalovirus status with high specificity and sensitivity in both the original cohort and the validation cohort. When HLA alleles, especially DR and DQ, strongly co-occurred, attributing TCR associations to individual alleles was difficult. Because some donors lacked HLA typing at each locus, the association tests relied only on the typed subset. The authors suggested that the approach could potentially be generalized to other disease states and immunological phenotypes. Because counts were too low, fewer than 20 rarely observed V segments, including chromosome 9 orphons, were excluded from the earlier analysis of 587 of the donors. The study listed 150 to 200 TCR beta chains as associated with cytomegalovirus. Correlated functional status among segregating V segments might reflect linkage disequilibrium, but an unknown experimental factor could not be ruled out. The only immune exposure information available for the cohort was CMV serostatus. The cohort was sequenced for TCR beta chains only, and without alpha or paired-chain data the features that could be detected were limited. Roughly uniform sequencing depth across donors was assumed in presence/absence analyses, although this assumption may not hold. In vitro tests confirmed that a few of the cytomegalovirus-associated TCR beta chains recognize cytomegalovirus antigens. Specific HLA alleles were associated with 15,000 to 20,000 TCR beta sequences at a false discovery rate of 0.05 in a later analysis.

Receptors were amplified or captured by the immunoSEQ multiplex PCR assay. A mixture of 60 forward primers for TCR Vbeta segments and 13 reverse primers for TCR Jbeta segments was used in the multiplex PCR. Amplification of the CDR3 region of rearranged TCR beta genes was performed with a multiplex PCR assay on genomic DNA. The amplified TCR beta libraries were sequenced on the Illumina HiSeq System as 87-base-pair reads. Per the source publication's procedure: Across the 640 or so repertoires, a later analysis counted tens of millions of unique TCR beta chains, around 11 million of which were shared by at least two donors. To remove PCR and sequencing errors, raw reads were error-corrected and collapsed into unique sequences using a nearest-neighbor algorithm that merged closely related sequences. Alignment of CDR3 sequences to IMGT reference sequences was used to assign V, D and J gene segments. Each retained sequence needed at least a six-nucleotide match to both a V gene segment and a J gene segment. A rearrangement was called productive if the CDR3 had no stop codons and remained in frame with V and J, and every other rearrangement was called non-productive. Following IMGT convention, CDR3 was defined as the stretch from the second conserved V-encoded cysteine up to the conserved J-encoded phenylalanine. Sequences without an unambiguous match to a single V gene segment were excluded from the earlier analysis of about 630 of the donors. In an earlier analysis of approximately 590 of the donors, V segments were called functional above 56.7% productive rearrangements and were called segregating when the between-donor standard deviation exceeded 5%. To diagnose cytomegalovirus status from the catalog of TCR beta chain sequences, a statistical classification framework was built. V and J gene assignment, in a later analysis, came from comparing TCR nucleotide sequences with IMGT/GENE-DB human TR gene sequences. A later analysis assigned CDR3 sequences and most-parsimonious VDJ recombination scenarios with the TCRdist pipeline. In a later analysis, each TCR beta chain was defined by its CDR3 amino acid sequence together with its V-gene family, and reads without a unique V-gene family were excluded. As a way to deal with suspected cross-contamination and a sequencing artifact, a later analysis dropped 450 to 600 nucleotide sequences that were highly shared and had low generation probability. In a later analysis, a clonal expansion index for each public chain was calculated from normalized within-repertoire ranks of inferred template counts. Generation probabilities in a later analysis came from a VDJ recombination model fitted to out-of-frame rearrangements, and those results were checked against IGoR. In a later analysis, TCR-TCR, TCR-HLA and TCR-CMV co-occurrence was scored with hypergeometric tests, and a repertoire-size bias correction was applied to TCR pairs. A later analysis estimated false discovery rates by permuting HLA or CMV assignments 20 times. In a later analysis, co-occurring TCRs were grouped using DBSCAN, with TCRdist sequence similarity added in when clustering inside HLA-allele-positive subsets. Repertoires with fewer than 30,000 or more than 120,000 public chains, plus five repertoires with anomalous nucleotide sharing, were excluded from co-occurrence clustering. TCRdb provides this immuneACCESS table in a form limited to in-frame rearrangements. Some clones are lacking; in checked studies, under half of them reflect an unresolved V gene, and why the rest are absent is not known. Clone size and V and J calls were adopted from that table, with D and trimming inferred from the DNA. The sample has 55,000 to 75,000 clones on record, around 87% of them singletons. The top ten clones comprise about 1.5% of the sample.

CDR3 length: 14 amino acids, cysteine to phenylalanine. Only the CDR3 DNA stays, 42 bases, in frame from base 1. The germline V gene yields SGDLS for CDR1 and YYNGEE for CDR2. V lost 3 bases and J lost 5 bases; the stretch between them is 14 bases long. The origin of this receptor is a man aged 18 to 29 in good health and CMV-seronegative. Sequencing was done on a sample of PBMCs. The chain is assembled from TRBV9 and TRBJ1-2; the D gene identity is not certain. The CDR3 sequence is CASSAENGRYGYTF. The DNA sequence is TGTGCCAGCAGCGCGGAGAATGGTAGATATGGCTACACCTTC.